Following are 24 T cell receptor beta chains from one sample sequenced in a study of T cells in severe cutaneous drug reactions. The iRepertoire multiplex PCR system with TCR subtype-specific primers built both bulk and single-cell libraries. TCRdb processed the multiplex PCR reads again and assigns one entry to each CDR3 protein, with no DNA. This repertoire comprises 21,000 or so distinct CDR3 sequences; its ten largest clones make up over 6.5%. The donors had carbamazepine-induced Stevens-Johnson syndrome or toxic epidermal necrolysis. Sequences were obtained from PBMCs. Receptors originate from a human donor with toxic epidermal necrolysis, a severe cutaneous drug reaction.

The rearrangement links TRBV29-1 to TRBJ2-2. This CDR3 spans 14 amino acids. Looked up from germline, CDR1 is SQVTM and CDR2 is ANQGSEA. The CDR3 reads CSVLKSLNTGELFF.

Considering frequency, this clonotype is medium-sized. The chain is built from TRBV9 and TRBJ1-6; TCRdb selects TRBD1, and the lack of DNA leaves this call unchecked. The CDR3 runs 15 residues. Germline CDR1 reads SGDLS; CDR2 reads YYNGEE. This CDR3 reads CASSPGSFGNSPLHF.

The chain employs TRBV5-1 and TRBJ2-5; the D call of TRBD1 rests on TCRdb alone, since no DNA is present to check it. The CDR3 sequence is 14 residues long. Per the germline V gene, CDR1 is SGHRS and CDR2 is YFSETQ. The CDR3 loop is CASSLMGAQETQYF.

The J gene is TRBJ1-1, the V gene TRBV9; TCRdb's D gene call, TRBD1, goes unchecked for lack of DNA. This CDR3 is built from 14 residues. Germline loops: CDR1 SGDLS, CDR2 YYNGEE. CDR3: CASSVETGSTEAFF.

The rearrangement joins TRBV20-1 to TRBJ1-1. The CDR3 covers 12 residues. Germline CDR1 reads DFQATT; CDR2 reads SNEGSKA (reference sequence). CDR3 residues: CSASFRHTEAFF.

The chain carries TRBV29-1 and TRBJ1-3; as DNA is missing, the TRBD1 call by TCRdb cannot be tested. From germline, CDR1 is SQVTM and CDR2 ANQGSEA. The CDR3 runs to 14 residues. The CDR3 here is CSVEEGRGQNTIYF. Full variable domain (outside the CDR3, taken from reference TRBV29-1 and TRBJ1-3): SAVISQKPSRDICQRGTSLTIQCQVDSQVTMMFWYRQQPGQSLTLIATANQGSEATYESGFVIDKFPISRPNLTFSTLTVSNMSPEDSSIYLCSVEEGRGQNTIYFGEGSWLTVV.

The V gene is TRBV29-1, the J gene TRBJ2-5; TCRdb gives TRBD2 as the D gene, but with no DNA this cannot be confirmed. The V gene's germline CDR1 is SQVTM and CDR2 ANQGSEA. CDR3 size: 15 residues. The chain's CDR3 is CSVEDRIAGRETQYF.

The rearrangement joins TRBV19 to TRBJ2-7; TCRdb lists TRBD1, though no DNA is available to test this call. Germline V gene sequence: CDR1 LNHDA, CDR2 SQIVND (reference sequence). The CDR3 contains 14 residues. Here the CDR3 reads CASSMSGALGEQYF.

By frequency, this clonotype registers medium-sized. CDR3 region: CASSAGTDGYTF. The chain carries TRBV2 and TRBJ1-2; the D call of TRBD1 rests on TCRdb alone, since no DNA is present to check it. Germline lookup yields CDR1 SNHLY and CDR2 FYNNEI. The CDR3 runs 12 residues. Together with reference TRBV2 and TRBJ1-2, the CDR3 gives the full variable domain: EPEVTQTPSHQVTQMGQEVILRCVPISNHLYFYWYRQILGQKVEFLVSFYNNEISEKSEIFDDQFSVERPDGSNFTLKIRSTKLEDSAMYFCASSAGTDGYTFGSGTRLTVV.

This chain links TRBV5-6 with TRBJ1-1; there is no DNA to check the TCRdb D call of TRBD1. The CDR3 consists of 15 residues. Germline CDR1 is SGHDT and CDR2 is YYEEEE. This chain's CDR3 is CASSYRPQGKGEAFF.

This chain joins TRBV10-3 and TRBJ2-7; TCRdb outputs TRBD1, but without DNA this stays unchecked. The V gene's germline CDR1 is ENHRY and CDR2 SYGVKD. The CDR3 is 14 residues long. The CDR3: CAISEGGQGREQYF.

J is TRBJ2-1 and V is TRBV7-9; the TRBD2 assignment by TCRdb is unverifiable without DNA. This CDR3 spans 18 amino acids. Germline CDR1 is SEHNR and CDR2 is FQNEAQ (reference sequence). This chain's CDR3 is CASSLWLAGGNTGDEQFF.

This sequence joins TRBV4-2 and TRBJ1-6. The length of the CDR3 is 13 residues. The germline V gene encodes CDR1 LGHNA and CDR2 YNFKEQ. CDR3 protein: CASSQGANSPLHF.

The chain links TRBV7-9 to TRBJ2-5; the TCRdb D gene call, TRBD1, has no DNA to confirm it. The germline gives CDR1 SEHNR, CDR2 FQNEAQ (reference sequence). The CDR3 is 15 amino acids. The CDR3 loop is CASSLTGLIQETQYF.

The chain links TRBV4-2 to TRBJ2-7; absent DNA, TCRdb's TRBD1 call cannot be checked. Germline assignment: CDR1 LGHNA and CDR2 YNFKEQ. CDR3 length: 15 amino acids. This chain's CDR3 is CAGSLFGTGFYEQYF.

J is TRBJ1-1 and V is TRBV4-2; as DNA is missing, the TRBD1 call by TCRdb cannot be tested. CDR1 and CDR2 from the germline V gene are LGHNA and YNFKEQ. The CDR3 is 18 amino acids. The CDR3 loop is CASSHEFTGTRGNTEAFF.

The chain is built from TRBV7-2 and TRBJ2-3. CDR3 length: 13 residues. Germline lookup yields CDR1 SGHTA and CDR2 FQGNSA. The CDR3 loop is CASSRFVLDTQYF.

Considering frequency, this clonotype is medium-sized. The V and J genes are TRBV2 and TRBJ1-1. The germline V gene has CDR1 SNHLY and CDR2 FYNNEI. The CDR3 totals 13 residues. The CDR3: CASMSEGNTEAFF.

This chain connects TRBV3-1 to TRBJ2-7. The germline gives CDR1 LGHDT, CDR2 YNNKEL (reference sequence). CDR3 length: 14 residues. The CDR3 protein is CASSRKGVADEQYF.

V gene TRBV7-2 combines with J gene TRBJ2-7; TCRdb gives TRBD1 as the D gene, but with no DNA this cannot be confirmed. Germline V gene sequence: CDR1 SGHTA, CDR2 FQGNSA. This CDR3 is 13 amino acids long. The CDR3 here is CASTVMVSREQYF. Using reference TRBV7-2 and TRBJ2-7 for the parts outside the CDR3, the full variable domain is GAGVSQSPSNKVTEKGKDVELRCDPISGHTALYWYRQSLGQGLEFLIYFQGNSAPDKSGLPSDRFSAERTGGSVSTLTIQRTQQEDSAVYLCASTVMVSREQYFGPGTRLTVT.

The chain couples TRBV18 to TRBJ1-2; TCRdb's D call, TRBD1, is unchecked because there is no DNA. Germline loops: CDR1 KGHSH, CDR2 LQKENI. There are 16 residues in the CDR3. The CDR3 loop is CASSPQSTDRWSGYTF.

J is TRBJ2-1 and V is TRBV14; there is no DNA to check the TCRdb D call of TRBD1. Germline lookup yields CDR1 SGHDN and CDR2 FVKESK. The CDR3 is 16 amino acids. Here the CDR3 reads CASSHTTGGLYNEQFF.

CDR3 in amino acids: CASSLTRAVHQPQHF. The rearrangement uses TRBV7-2 and TRBJ1-5. The CDR3 consists of 15 residues. Germline CDR1 SGHTA, CDR2 FQGNSA.

The rearrangement uses TRBV27 and TRBJ2-5; TCRdb selects TRBD1, and the lack of DNA leaves this call unchecked. CDR1 and CDR2 from the germline V gene are MNHEY and SMNVEV (reference sequence). The CDR3 loop spans 15 amino acids. CDR3 sequence reads: CASREVTGPQETQYF.